These 12 T cell receptor beta chains share one sample of origin, sequenced in a study of T cell repertoires and Cas9 in healthy adults. Clones were sequenced by immunoSEQ multiplex PCR, and TCRdb holds only the in-frame ones, with some missing. This table has about 22,000 clones, roughly nine tenths appearing once. Specimen: CD4+ effector T cells (CD127+, CD25-, CD137-, CD154-) from PBMCs; culture status not recorded. Receptors were obtained from a human donor in good health.

V gene TRBV19 combines with J gene TRBJ1-3; TRBD1 agrees at 9 bases. The germline CDR1 and CDR2 sequences are LNHDA and SQIVND (reference sequence). The CDR3 contains 14 residues. After removal of 10 bases from V and 3 bases from J, the junction contained 7 bases not matched to a gene. DNA of the CDR3: TGTGCCACCTGGACAGGGGATAGTGGAAACACCATATATTTT. Its protein product is CATWTGDSGNTIYF.

This clone was recorded once. V is TRBV27 and J is TRBJ2-1; 7 bases line up with TRBD1. The V gene's germline CDR1 is MNHEY and CDR2 SMNVEV (reference sequence). The CDR3 is 12 amino acids. J was trimmed by 5 bases and V by 6 bases; bases with no gene match: 1. The CDR3 sequence is CASRTGNNEQFF. CDR3 in DNA: TGTGCCAGCAGGACAGGGAACAATGAGCAGTTCTTC.

The rearrangement joins TRBV6-6 to TRBJ2-7; D not certain. Germline-derived CDR1 and CDR2 are MNHNY and SVGAGI (reference sequence). The V end was cut by 4 bases, the J end by 7 bases, with 11 bases between. This CDR3 comprises 12 residues. CDR3 loop: CASSSTTAEQYF. The CDR3 region has the DNA TGTGCCAGCAGTTCGACGACTGCGGAGCAGTACTTC.

The genes are TRBV5-6 and TRBJ2-7; no reliable D call. V gave up 2 bases and J gave up 2 bases, with 11 bases separating them. This CDR3 is built from 14 residues. Per the germline V gene, CDR1 is SGHDT and CDR2 is YYEEEE. CDR3: CASSFDARTYEQYF. In DNA form, the CDR3 reads TGTGCCAGCAGCTTTGACGCACGTACCTACGAGCAGTACTTC.

The CDR3 loop is CASSFFNNGALHF. The CDR3 coding sequence is TGTGCCAGCAGTTTTTTTAATAATGGGGCCCTCCACTTT. The chain links TRBV28 to TRBJ1-6; no reliable D call. Germline V gene data show CDR1 as MDHEN and CDR2 as SYDVKM. V was pared by 3 bases and J by 14 bases, with 14 bases between. The CDR3 covers 13 residues.

The J gene is TRBJ2-4, the V gene TRBV19; a possible D gene is TRBD1 (5 bases). V lost 4 bases and J lost 0, with 13 bases in between. This CDR3 is 16 amino acids long. CDR1 and CDR2 (germline): LNHDA, SQIVND (reference sequence). As DNA, the CDR3 is TGTGCCAGTAGTAAGCAGGGTGGGGTAGCCAAAAACATTCAGTACTTC. This codes for CASSKQGGVAKNIQYF.

The genes are TRBV4-1 and TRBJ2-7; the D gene is possibly TRBD2 (7 bases). The CDR3 has 15 residues. In germline, CDR1 is MGHRA, CDR2 YSYEKL. V was clipped by 3 bases and J by 2 bases, with 14 bases between them. The CDR3: CASSQGGTLTYEQYF. As DNA, the CDR3 is TGCGCCAGCAGCCAGGGGGGGACATTGACCTACGAGCAGTACTTC.

This CDR3 reads CASSPQGASTDTQYF. CDR3 DNA: TGTGCCAGCTCACCACAGGGGGCTAGCACAGATACGCAGTATTTT. J is TRBJ2-3 and V is TRBV18; 7 bases map to TRBD1. This CDR3 has 15 residues. The V gene's germline CDR1 is KGHSH and CDR2 LQKENI. V lost 1 base and J lost 0; bases outside the gene matches: 1.

The genes are TRBV7-3 and TRBJ1-1, with TRBD1 matching over 7 bases. The CDR3 is 13 amino acids. V gave up 4 bases and J gave up 4 bases; unmatched junction bases: 3. Per germline, CDR1 SGHTA and CDR2 FQGTGA. Written as DNA, the CDR3 is TGTGCCAGCAGCTCGACAGGGAGCACTGAAGCTTTCTTT. Translation: CASSSTGSTEAFF.

The chain joins TRBV21-1 to TRBJ2-1; the table calls TRBD1, which could not be checked here. TRBV21-1 is labeled a pseudogene. This CDR3 spans 16 amino acids. CDR3 protein: CASSKARFQGSSEQFF. DNA for the CDR3: TGTGCCAGCAGCAAAGCCCGCTTCCAGGGTTCAAGCGAGCAGTTCTTC.

The chain employs TRBV11-2 and TRBJ2-1; D uncertain. Trimming pared 1 base from V and 9 bases from J, leaving 13 bases between. The germline V gene has CDR1 SGHAT and CDR2 FQNNGV. CDR3 length equals 14 residues. CDR3 sequence: CASSLARIAGEQFF. Here the CDR3 DNA reads TGTGCCAGCAGCTTAGCCCGGATTGCAGGTGAGCAGTTCTTC.

J is TRBJ1-1 and V is TRBV19; maybe TRBD1 (5 bases). Germline V gives CDR1 LNHDA, CDR2 SQIVND (reference sequence). V was shortened by 4 bases and J by 6 bases, with 21 bases between the two germline ends. The CDR3 is made up of 16 amino acids. The CDR3 nucleotides are TGTGCCAGTAGTACCGTGAGCGTGGGGCGAGGGGCTGAAGCTTTCTTT. It codes for CASSTVSVGRGAEAFF.